The subject of this entry is one T cell receptor (beta chain). Its antigen is as yet unknown. The table came from immunoSEQ multiplex PCR; TCRdb's copy has only in-frame clones and leaves some out. This table has 45,000 or so clones, around 90% appearing once. These data originate in a study of regulatory and conventional T cells in RAG deficiency. General study points: Shannon entropy was markedly lower and Simpson indices higher in RAG-deficient patients than control T-cell subsets.

Genomic DNA came from blood conventional CD4+ T cells gated CD25-low CD127-high. After removal of 3 bases from V and 6 bases from J, the junction contained 13 bases not matched to a gene. The CDR3 runs to 17 residues. CDR1 WNHNN and CDR2 SYGVQD come from the germline V gene (reference sequence). These data are also associated with another study on regulatory T cells. From that paper: The primer mix had 52 TRBV and 13 TRBJ primers.

Sequencing was performed on CD4+ effector T cells sorted from blood. The clonotype originates from a human donor in good health. The chain couples TRBV10-1 to TRBJ2-1, with 8 bases fitting TRBD1. CDR3 DNA: TGCGCCAGCAGTGATCTCGTTACTGGACAGGGACGCAATGAGCAGTTCTTC. Encoded protein: CASSDLVTGQGRNEQFF.